The TCR beta chain under discussion was sequenced for a study of cytomegalovirus exposure and HLA in healthy donors. General study points: Across all donors, roughly uniform sequencing depth was an assumption of the presence/absence analyses. Previous analysis showed most TCR beta V segments were productive about 90% or about 30% of the time.

With 60 Vbeta and 13 Jbeta primers, the PCR was carried out. Libraries were prepared by immunoSEQ multiplex PCR; TCRdb keeps only in-frame clonotypes and omits some of them. The sample has 200,000 or so clones; 65% to 90% are singletons. Remarks on this clone: Its target is not known.

V was shortened by 4 bases and J by 7 bases, with 22 bases between the two germline ends. The CDR3 runs to 17 residues. Germline loops: CDR1 LGHNA, CDR2 YSLEER. The genes are TRBV4-3 and TRBJ1-4; D is unresolved. This sequence originates from a girl between 5 and 17 years old in good health and CMV-seronegative. The sequenced material came from PBMCs. The CDR3 DNA is TGCGCCAGCAGCCCTGACCCCAAGCTCGGGTATGGTGAAAAACTGTTTTTT. This gives the protein CASSPDPKLGYGEKLFF.